This is a list of T cell receptor beta chains from one sample in a study of blood T cell repertoires in COVID-19. Sequencing was performed with immunoSEQ multiplex PCR; in TCRdb, only in-frame clones are kept and a portion is missing. This table holds approximately 300,000 clones, around four fifths found once. Sequences were obtained from peripheral blood. Receptor source: a woman between 50 and 59 years old with active or convalescent COVID-19. The CDR3 runs from the conserved cysteine through the conserved F or W. The D gene is left open where the match is weak. Size tells how often a clone was seen (once, few, many) or the class of an expanded clone, and some rows leave it out.

clone size: few; D gene: -; J gene: TRBJ1-6; V gene: TRBV11-2; CDR3 protein: CASSLRTAALHF; CDR3 DNA: TGTGCCAGCAGCTTACGGACAGCGGCCCTCCACTTT
clone size: -; D gene: -; J gene: TRBJ1-3; V gene: TRBV18; CDR3 protein: CASSPVPWASGNTIYF; CDR3 DNA: TGTGCCAGCTCACCAGTCCCGTGGGCCTCTGGAAACACCATATATTTT
clone size: -; D gene: -; J gene: TRBJ2-2; V gene: TRBV29-1; CDR3 protein: CSVGQTNTGELFF; CDR3 DNA: TGCAGCGTCGGACAGACGAACACCGGGGAGCTGTTTTTT
clone size: -; D gene: -; J gene: TRBJ1-1; V gene: TRBV3-1/TRBV3-2; CDR3 protein: CASSPLDRNTEAFF; CDR3 DNA: TGTGCCAGCAGCCCCCTAGACAGGAACACTGAAGCTTTCTTT
clone size: -; D gene: TRBD1; J gene: TRBJ1-2; V gene: TRBV11-2; CDR3 protein: CASSPDRGGYTF; CDR3 DNA: TGTGCCAGCAGCCCGGACAGGGGTGGCTACACCTTC
clone size: -; D gene: -; J gene: TRBJ1-1; V gene: TRBV6-5; CDR3 protein: CASTRTVSMNTEAFF; CDR3 DNA: TGTGCCAGCACTAGGACAGTAAGCATGAACACTGAAGCTTTCTTT
clone size: -; D gene: TRBD1; J gene: TRBJ1-2; V gene: TRBV30; CDR3 protein: CATGTAYGYTF; CDR3 DNA: TGTGCTACCGGGACAGCATATGGCTACACCTTC
clone size: -; D gene: -; J gene: TRBJ2-1; V gene: TRBV24-1; CDR3 protein: CATSARDSQQRGHNEQFF; CDR3 DNA: TGTGCCACCAGTGCCCGGGACAGCCAGCAGCGGGGGCACAATGAGCAGTTCTTC
clone size: -; D gene: TRBD2; J gene: TRBJ2-1; V gene: TRBV9; CDR3 protein: CASSGLAGGPNEQFF; CDR3 DNA: TGTGCCAGCAGCGGACTAGCGGGAGGGCCCAATGAGCAGTTCTTC
clone size: once; D gene: TRBD1; J gene: TRBJ1-5; V gene: TRBV6-5; CDR3 protein: CASGTASNQPQHF; CDR3 DNA: TGTGCCAGCGGGACAGCTAGCAATCAGCCCCAGCATTTT
clone size: -; D gene: -; J gene: TRBJ1-6; V gene: TRBV6-5; CDR3 protein: CASRTVDRINSPLHF; CDR3 DNA: TGTGCCAGCAGGACAGTGGACAGAATTAATTCACCCCTCCACTTT
clone size: -; D gene: -; J gene: TRBJ1-2; V gene: TRBV15; CDR3 protein: CATSRDLGREVYTF; CDR3 DNA: TGTGCCACCAGCAGAGATCTTGGCAGGGAGGTATACACCTTC
clone size: -; D gene: TRBD2; J gene: TRBJ2-1; V gene: TRBV10-3; CDR3 protein: CAIRPSGGRGVGEQFF; CDR3 DNA: TGTGCCATCAGACCTAGCGGCGGGAGGGGCGTAGGAGAGCAGTTCTTC
clone size: -; D gene: -; J gene: TRBJ1-4; V gene: TRBV18; CDR3 protein: CASSAPGDEKLFF; CDR3 DNA: TGTGCCAGCTCAGCCCCAGGTGATGAAAAACTGTTTTTT
clone size: -; D gene: -; J gene: TRBJ1-5; V gene: TRBV5-6; CDR3 protein: CASSLGQNQPQHF; CDR3 DNA: TGTGCCAGCAGCCTCGGACAGAATCAGCCCCAGCATTTT
clone size: -; D gene: -; J gene: TRBJ1-4; V gene: TRBV4-2; CDR3 protein: CASSQPRGFTNEKLFF; CDR3 DNA: TGTGCCAGCAGCCAACCCCGAGGGTTCACTAATGAAAAACTGTTTTTT
clone size: -; D gene: -; J gene: TRBJ2-1; V gene: TRBV5-1; CDR3 protein: CASSSGQGSYNEQFF; CDR3 DNA: TGCGCCAGCAGCTCGGGTCAGGGGTCCTACAATGAGCAGTTCTTC
clone size: -; D gene: TRBD2; J gene: TRBJ2-7; V gene: TRBV5-1; CDR3 protein: CASRFTSGSGPYEQYF; CDR3 DNA: TGCGCCAGCAGGTTTACTAGCGGGAGCGGTCCCTACGAGCAGTACTTC
clone size: -; D gene: -; J gene: TRBJ1-2; V gene: TRBV30; CDR3 protein: CAWSVGRVLVDGYTF; CDR3 DNA: TGTGCCTGGAGTGTAGGCCGGGTCTTGGTGGATGGCTACACCTTC
clone size: -; D gene: -; J gene: TRBJ2-1; V gene: TRBV12-2; CDR3 protein: CASRLGTIASYNEQFF; CDR3 DNA: TGTGCAAGTCGCTTAGGTACTATAGCCTCCTACAATGAGCAGTTCTTC
clone size: -; D gene: -; J gene: TRBJ2-3; V gene: TRBV11-2; CDR3 protein: CASSFDSAFEWDTQYF; CDR3 DNA: TGTGCCAGCAGCTTCGACTCCGCCTTCGAGTGGGATACGCAGTATTTT
clone size: -; D gene: -; J gene: TRBJ1-5; V gene: TRBV9; CDR3 protein: CASSPGGSPGNQPQHF; CDR3 DNA: TGTGCCAGCAGCCCGGGGGGCTCCCCGGGCAATCAGCCCCAGCATTTT
clone size: -; D gene: TRBD2; J gene: TRBJ2-2; V gene: TRBV18; CDR3 protein: CASSPTGTSGVANTGELFF; CDR3 DNA: TGTGCCAGCTCACCAACCGGGACTAGCGGGGTTGCGAACACCGGGGAGCTGTTTTTT
clone size: -; D gene: TRBD1; J gene: TRBJ1-2; V gene: TRBV2; CDR3 protein: CASSWDRRRGYTF; CDR3 DNA: TGTGCCAGCAGTTGGGACAGGCGGCGTGGCTACACCTTC
clone size: -; D gene: -; J gene: TRBJ1-5; V gene: TRBV30; CDR3 protein: CAWRSGNQPQHF; CDR3 DNA: TGTGCCTGGAGAAGCGGGAATCAGCCCCAGCATTTT
clone size: -; D gene: -; J gene: TRBJ2-3; V gene: TRBV3-1/TRBV3-2; CDR3 protein: CASSSRSGQAAASTDTQYF; CDR3 DNA: TGTGCCAGCAGCTCACGGTCCGGGCAGGCAGCGGCGAGCACAGATACGCAGTATTTT
clone size: -; D gene: -; J gene: TRBJ1-3; V gene: TRBV7-9; CDR3 protein: CASSTEVWNTIYF; CDR3 DNA: TGTGCCAGCAGCACCGAGGTATGGAACACCATATATTTT
clone size: -; D gene: TRBD1; J gene: TRBJ1-4; V gene: TRBV30; CDR3 protein: CAWRARDRVVEKLFF; CDR3 DNA: TGTGCCTGGAGGGCCCGGGACAGGGTAGTCGAAAAACTGTTTTTT
clone size: -; D gene: TRBD2; J gene: TRBJ2-7; V gene: TRBV3-1/TRBV3-2; CDR3 protein: CASSQGTSEAYEQYF; CDR3 DNA: TGTGCCAGCAGCCAAGGTACTAGCGAAGCCTACGAGCAGTACTTC